This TCR beta chain was captured by sequencing in a study of neurological immune-mediated disorders. The making of cDNA relied on 5'RACE with 10-nucleotide random UMIs. TCRdb recomputed calls from the 5' RACE reads with MiXCR, one row per CDR3 protein. The sample includes under 90,000 distinct CDR3 sequences, under 4.5% of them seen just once. Ten or more counts support this clonotype. Its antigen remains unidentified. General study findings and limits: Neither clinical nor MRI features were found to be associated with the multiple sclerosis repertoire cluster.

The CDR3 contains 16 residues. Germline-derived CDR1 and CDR2 are SNHLY and FYNNEI. Trimming cost V 3 bases and J 5 bases; bases outside gene matches: 10. The source material was PBMCs. This TCR derives from a woman in her forties or fifties with multiple sclerosis. This chain links TRBV2 with TRBJ2-5, with TRBD2 identical over 9 bases. DNA of the CDR3: TGTGCCAGCAGTGACGGTATAGCGGGGGCGGTGGAGACCCAGTACTTC. It translates to CASSDGIAGAVETQYF.